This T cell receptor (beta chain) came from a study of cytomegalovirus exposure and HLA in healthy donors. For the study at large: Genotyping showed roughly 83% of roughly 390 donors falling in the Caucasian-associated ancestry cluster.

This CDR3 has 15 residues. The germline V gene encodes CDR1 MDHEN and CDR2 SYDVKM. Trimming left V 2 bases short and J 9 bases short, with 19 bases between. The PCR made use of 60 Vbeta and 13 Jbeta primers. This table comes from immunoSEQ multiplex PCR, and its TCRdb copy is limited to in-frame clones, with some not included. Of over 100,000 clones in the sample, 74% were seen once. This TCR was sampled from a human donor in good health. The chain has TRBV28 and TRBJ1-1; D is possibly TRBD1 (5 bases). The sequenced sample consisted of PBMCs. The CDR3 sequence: CASSLMPSRGGKAFF. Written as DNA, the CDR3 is TGTGCCAGCAGTTTAATGCCCTCCCGGGGGGGAAAAGCTTTCTTT.